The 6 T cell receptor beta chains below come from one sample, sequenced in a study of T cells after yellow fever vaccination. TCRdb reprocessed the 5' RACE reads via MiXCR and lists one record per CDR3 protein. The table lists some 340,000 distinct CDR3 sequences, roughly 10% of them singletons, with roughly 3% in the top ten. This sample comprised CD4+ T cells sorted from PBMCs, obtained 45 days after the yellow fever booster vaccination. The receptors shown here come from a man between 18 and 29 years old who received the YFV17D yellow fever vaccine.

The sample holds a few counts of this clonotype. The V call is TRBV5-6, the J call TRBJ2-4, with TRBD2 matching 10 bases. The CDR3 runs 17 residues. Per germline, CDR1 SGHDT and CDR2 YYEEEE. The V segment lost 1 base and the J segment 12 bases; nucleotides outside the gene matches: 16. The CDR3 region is CASSLFSRTSGRRDQYF. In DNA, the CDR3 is TGTGCCAGCAGCTTGTTCTCTCGGACTAGCGGACGGCGGGATCAGTACTTC.

The CDR3 here is CASSISSGANVLTF. The DNA of the CDR3 is TGTGCCAGTAGTATTAGCTCTGGGGCCAACGTCCTGACTTTC. This sequence joins TRBV19 and TRBJ2-6; no clear D. This CDR3 region has 14 residues. The V and J ends lost 3 bases and 0 bases respectively, with 3 bases between them. From germline, CDR1 is LNHDA and CDR2 SQIVND (reference sequence).

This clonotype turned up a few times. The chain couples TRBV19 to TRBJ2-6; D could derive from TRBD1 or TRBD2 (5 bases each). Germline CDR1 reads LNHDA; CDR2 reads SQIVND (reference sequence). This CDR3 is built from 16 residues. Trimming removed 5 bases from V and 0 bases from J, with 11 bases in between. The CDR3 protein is CASSGDGSSGANVLTF. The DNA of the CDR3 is TGTGCCAGTAGTGGGGACGGAAGCTCTGGGGCCAACGTCCTGACTTTC.

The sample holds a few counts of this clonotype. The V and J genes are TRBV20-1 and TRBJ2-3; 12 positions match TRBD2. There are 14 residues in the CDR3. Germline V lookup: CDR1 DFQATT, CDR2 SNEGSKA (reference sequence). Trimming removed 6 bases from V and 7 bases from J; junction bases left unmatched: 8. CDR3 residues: CSATTSGGSYTQYF. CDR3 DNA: TGCAGTGCGACAACTAGCGGGGGGTCCTATACGCAGTATTTT.

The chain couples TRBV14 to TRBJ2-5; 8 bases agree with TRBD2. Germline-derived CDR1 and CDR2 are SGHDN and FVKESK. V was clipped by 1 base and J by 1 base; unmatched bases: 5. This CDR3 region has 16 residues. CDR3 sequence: CASSQGGGRIQETQYF. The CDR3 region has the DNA TGTGCCAGCAGCCAAGGCGGGGGGCGAATCCAAGAGACCCAGTACTTC. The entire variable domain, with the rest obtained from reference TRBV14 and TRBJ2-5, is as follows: EAGVTQFPSHSVIEKGQTVTLRCDPISGHDNLYWYRRVMGKEIKFLLHFVKESKQDESGMPNNRFLAERTGGTYSTLKVQPAELEDSGVYFCASSQGGGRIQETQYFGPGTRLLVL.

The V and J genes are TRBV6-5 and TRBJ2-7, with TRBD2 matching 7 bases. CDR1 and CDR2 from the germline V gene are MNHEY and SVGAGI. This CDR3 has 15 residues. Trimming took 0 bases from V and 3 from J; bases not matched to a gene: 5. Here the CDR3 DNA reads TGTGCCAGCAGTTACTCTTGGGCTAGCGGCTACGAGCAGTACTTC. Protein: CASSYSWASGYEQYF.